Detailed here is one T cell receptor beta chain. This CDR3 is built from 12 residues. The germline V and J ends were trimmed by 5 bases and 5 bases, with 10 bases remaining between them. The participants were between about 18 and 90 years old and came from about two dozen US areas. Profiled with immunoSEQ multiplex PCR; TCRdb holds only in-frame clones, not every one. The sample lists some 320,000 clones, roughly nine tenths occurring once. The sample is drawn from a study of blood T cell repertoires in COVID-19. Study context: Specimens from acute and convalescent COVID-19 originated in the United States, Italy and Spain.

This chain uses TRBV12-3 or TRBV12-4 with TRBJ2-7, with a weak D call TRBD2 (5 bases). The source of this sequence is a man in his 60s who had recovered from COVID-19. Sequencing was done on a sample of PBMCs or T cells enriched from blood (not recorded which). CDR3 sequence: CASSRTRHEQYF. The CDR3 DNA reads TGTGCCAGCAGTCGGACTCGTCACGAGCAGTACTTC.